Only a few counts were recorded for the clone carrying this T cell receptor (beta chain). No antigen is known for it. The sample originates from a study of cytomegalovirus exposure and HLA in healthy donors. Points from the study as a whole: Sequencing had likely introduced a cluster of highly shared sequence variants as an artifact. In an earlier analysis, about 87% or about 30%: the productive usage of most TCR beta V segments. Most TCR sequences proved rare, with some public TCRs found in many donors.

The PCR used 60 Vbeta and 13 Jbeta primers. Clones were sequenced by immunoSEQ multiplex PCR, and TCRdb holds only the in-frame ones, with some missing. This table holds about 43,000 clones, about half found once. The sequence was obtained from a man aged 60-69 years in good health and CMV-seronegative. Sequenced: PBMCs.

The CDR3: CAISGDGSYGYTF. DNA of the CDR3: TGTGCCATCAGTGGAGACGGGAGCTATGGCTACACCTTC. V and J are TRBV10-3 and TRBJ1-2; the D is unclear. CDR1 is ENHRY and CDR2 is SYGVKD in the germline V gene. V was clipped by 4 bases and J by 4 bases, with 10 bases between them. The length of the CDR3 is 13 residues.